Listed here are 17 T cell receptor beta chains from one sample, sequenced in a study of T cell responses to AZD1222 COVID-19 vaccine. Measured with immunoSEQ multiplex PCR; TCRdb has only the in-frame clones, and not every one. Here the sample spans more than 65,000 clones, approximately 82% being singletons. The sample in question was peripheral blood, obtained 28 days after the second AZD1222 dose. These receptors came from an adult who received the AZD1222 COVID-19 vaccine.

The chain combines TRBV19 with TRBJ1-1, with 8 bases aligning to TRBD1. This CDR3 is 21 amino acids long. V shed 7 bases and J 0 bases; nucleotides not matched to a gene: 25. Germline assignment: CDR1 LNHDA and CDR2 SQIVND (reference sequence). DNA for the CDR3: TGTGCCAGTACCCCACCTAGGACAGGGCTACGCCAAAAAAACCTGAACACTGAAGCTTTCTTT. Protein sequence: CASTPPRTGLRQKNLNTEAFF.

The chain combines TRBV11-2 with TRBJ1-2; D not resolved. The CDR3 consists of 14 residues. The V end was cut by 3 bases, the J end by 8 bases, with 16 bases between. The germline V gene has CDR1 SGHAT and CDR2 FQNNGV. The CDR3 region has the DNA TGTGCCAGCAGCTTTGGAGTTGAGCCTCGGGGCTACACCTTC. As protein: CASSFGVEPRGYTF.

This chain uses TRBV3-1 (or the pseudogene TRBV3-2) with TRBJ1-5; 7 nucleotides align to TRBD1. Germline V CDR1 and CDR2: LGHDT, YNNKEL (reference sequence). After removal of 0 bases from V and 4 bases from J, the junction contained 6 bases not matched to a gene. This CDR3 contains 16 residues. DNA of the CDR3: TGTGCCAGCAGCCAAGATTGGGACAGACGGAATCAGCCCCAGCATTTT. This gives the protein CASSQDWDRRNQPQHF.

This rearrangement joins TRBV3-1 (or the pseudogene TRBV3-2) to TRBJ2-5; 7 bases align to TRBD2. Germline assignment: CDR1 LGHDT and CDR2 YNNKEL (reference sequence). With V trimmed by 6 bases and J by 1 base, 8 bases remained unmatched. The CDR3 spans 15 residues. This CDR3 reads CASRPGRGGQETQYF. CDR3 DNA: TGTGCCAGCAGACCGGGACGCGGGGGCCAAGAGACCCAGTACTTC.

V is TRBV24-1 and J is TRBJ2-3, with D maybe TRBD2 (6 bases). There are 15 residues in the CDR3. Germline assignment: CDR1 KGHDR and CDR2 SFDVKD. V lost 3 bases to trimming and J lost 1 base, with 10 bases between them. The CDR3 is CATSDRRGGTDTQYF. The CDR3 DNA reads TGTGCCACCAGTGATCGGAGGGGCGGCACAGATACGCAGTATTTT.

The rearrangement uses TRBV6-5 and TRBJ2-7; D call uncertain. Germline V gene lookup returns CDR1 MNHEY and CDR2 SVGAGI. The CDR3 totals 14 residues. V was cut by 5 bases and J by 7 bases, with 18 bases left in between. The CDR3 nucleotides read TGTGCCAGCAGTCGTCAGAGAGGTTCGGAGGAGCAGTACTTC. It specifies CASSRQRGSEEQYF.

This chain's CDR3 is CASSGPIQGKLFF. For the CDR3, the DNA is TGCGCCAGCAGCGGCCCAATACAGGGAAAACTGTTTTTT. This chain connects TRBV5-1 to TRBJ1-4; D is possibly TRBD1 (6 bases). This CDR3 spans 13 amino acids. V lost 4 bases, J lost 10 bases, and 14 bases lay in between. Germline V gene data show CDR1 as SGHRS and CDR2 as YFSETQ.

This clone was seen a few times. V gene TRBV29-1 combines with J gene TRBJ2-7; D is unclear. Germline V lookup: CDR1 SQVTM, CDR2 ANQGSEA. There are 11 residues in the CDR3. The ends were cut back, 4 bases at V and 3 bases at J, with 7 bases in the middle. CDR3 nucleotides: TGCAGCGTTGCGATCGGCTACGAGCAGTACTTC. This sequence encodes CSVAIGYEQYF.

The chain joins TRBV19 to TRBJ1-5; D gene ambiguous. The germline gives CDR1 LNHDA, CDR2 SQIVND (reference sequence). The germline V and J ends were trimmed by 3 bases and 3 bases, with 12 bases remaining between them. The CDR3 runs 15 residues. CDR3 coding DNA: TGTGCCAGTAGTATGTCCAAACACCACAATCAGCCCCAGCATTTT. The encoded protein is CASSMSKHHNQPQHF.

V gene TRBV6-5 combines with J gene TRBJ2-7; D gene unclear. The CDR3 totals 14 residues. Germline loops: CDR1 MNHEY, CDR2 SVGAGI. Trimming stripped 5 bases from V and 2 bases from J, with 13 bases between. CDR3 region: CASSPVGATYEQYF. CDR3 bases: TGTGCCAGCAGTCCTGTAGGTGCCACCTACGAGCAGTACTTC.

This chain uses TRBV7-2 with TRBJ1-1; D might be TRBD1 (5 bases). Germline CDR1 SGHTA, CDR2 FQGNSA. Trimming stripped 1 base from V and 9 bases from J, with 9 bases between. CDR3 length: 12 residues. CDR3 amino acids: CASSLVGGQAFF. CDR3 sequence (DNA): TGTGCCAGCAGCTTAGTTGGGGGACAAGCTTTCTTT.

This chain links TRBV11-3 with TRBJ2-3; TRBD1 or TRBD2 may be the D gene (5 bases each). Trimming took off 9 bases at V and 1 base at J, with 17 bases between the two ends. The CDR3 length is 15 residues. CDR1 and CDR2 from the germline V gene are SGHNT and YENEEA. In nucleotides, the CDR3 is TGTGCCAGTAGTCGGGGCAGGGTGGGCACAGATACGCAGTATTTT. Translation: CASSRGRVGTDTQYF.

The V gene is TRBV7-6, the J gene TRBJ1-2, with no clear D. The germline V and J ends were trimmed by 3 bases and 4 bases, with 21 bases remaining between them. The CDR3 runs 17 residues. The V gene's germline CDR1 is SGHVS and CDR2 FNYEAQ. The CDR3 DNA follows: TGTGCCAGCAGCTTTTCGGGTGAGATCAGAGTCCTCTATGGCTACACCTTC. The encoded protein is CASSFSGEIRVLYGYTF.

This clone was picked up a small number of times. The chain uses TRBV11-2 and TRBJ2-5, with D uncertain. This CDR3 has 14 residues. V was pared by 0 bases and J by 4 bases, with 9 bases between. Per the germline V gene, CDR1 is SGHAT and CDR2 is FQNNGV. CDR3 protein: CASSLDRPPETQYF. CDR3 coding DNA: TGTGCCAGCAGCTTAGACCGACCACCAGAGACCCAGTACTTC.

The genes are TRBV13 and TRBJ2-1; 12 nucleotides align to TRBD2. The CDR3 length is 15 residues. V gave up 5 bases and J gave up 9 bases; unmatched junction bases: 8. Looked up from germline, CDR1 is PRHDT and CDR2 is FYEKMQ (reference sequence). DNA for the CDR3: TGTGCCAGCAGCATCGGACTAGCGGGATCGGTTGAGCAGTTCTTC. Translation: CASSIGLAGSVEQFF.

CDR3 DNA sequence: TGTGCCAGCAGAGCGGACAGGGGAGATGGCTACACCTTC. Residues: CASRADRGDGYTF. The V call is TRBV27, the J call TRBJ1-2; 9 bases are shared with TRBD1. Losses at the gene ends were 6 bases for V and 6 bases for J; bases not matched to a gene: 5. The germline CDR1 and CDR2 sequences are MNHEY and SMNVEV (reference sequence). The CDR3 consists of 13 residues.

This chain uses TRBV7-9 with TRBJ1-4, with D possibly matching TRBD1 (5 bases). The CDR3 runs to 15 residues. Germline CDR1 is SEHNR and CDR2 is FQNEAQ (reference sequence). V lost 1 base, J lost 5 bases, and 11 bases lay in between. The DNA for the CDR3 is TGTGCCAGCAGCTTAGTAATAGGGGTAAATGAAAAACTGTTTTTT. This sequence encodes CASSLVIGVNEKLFF.